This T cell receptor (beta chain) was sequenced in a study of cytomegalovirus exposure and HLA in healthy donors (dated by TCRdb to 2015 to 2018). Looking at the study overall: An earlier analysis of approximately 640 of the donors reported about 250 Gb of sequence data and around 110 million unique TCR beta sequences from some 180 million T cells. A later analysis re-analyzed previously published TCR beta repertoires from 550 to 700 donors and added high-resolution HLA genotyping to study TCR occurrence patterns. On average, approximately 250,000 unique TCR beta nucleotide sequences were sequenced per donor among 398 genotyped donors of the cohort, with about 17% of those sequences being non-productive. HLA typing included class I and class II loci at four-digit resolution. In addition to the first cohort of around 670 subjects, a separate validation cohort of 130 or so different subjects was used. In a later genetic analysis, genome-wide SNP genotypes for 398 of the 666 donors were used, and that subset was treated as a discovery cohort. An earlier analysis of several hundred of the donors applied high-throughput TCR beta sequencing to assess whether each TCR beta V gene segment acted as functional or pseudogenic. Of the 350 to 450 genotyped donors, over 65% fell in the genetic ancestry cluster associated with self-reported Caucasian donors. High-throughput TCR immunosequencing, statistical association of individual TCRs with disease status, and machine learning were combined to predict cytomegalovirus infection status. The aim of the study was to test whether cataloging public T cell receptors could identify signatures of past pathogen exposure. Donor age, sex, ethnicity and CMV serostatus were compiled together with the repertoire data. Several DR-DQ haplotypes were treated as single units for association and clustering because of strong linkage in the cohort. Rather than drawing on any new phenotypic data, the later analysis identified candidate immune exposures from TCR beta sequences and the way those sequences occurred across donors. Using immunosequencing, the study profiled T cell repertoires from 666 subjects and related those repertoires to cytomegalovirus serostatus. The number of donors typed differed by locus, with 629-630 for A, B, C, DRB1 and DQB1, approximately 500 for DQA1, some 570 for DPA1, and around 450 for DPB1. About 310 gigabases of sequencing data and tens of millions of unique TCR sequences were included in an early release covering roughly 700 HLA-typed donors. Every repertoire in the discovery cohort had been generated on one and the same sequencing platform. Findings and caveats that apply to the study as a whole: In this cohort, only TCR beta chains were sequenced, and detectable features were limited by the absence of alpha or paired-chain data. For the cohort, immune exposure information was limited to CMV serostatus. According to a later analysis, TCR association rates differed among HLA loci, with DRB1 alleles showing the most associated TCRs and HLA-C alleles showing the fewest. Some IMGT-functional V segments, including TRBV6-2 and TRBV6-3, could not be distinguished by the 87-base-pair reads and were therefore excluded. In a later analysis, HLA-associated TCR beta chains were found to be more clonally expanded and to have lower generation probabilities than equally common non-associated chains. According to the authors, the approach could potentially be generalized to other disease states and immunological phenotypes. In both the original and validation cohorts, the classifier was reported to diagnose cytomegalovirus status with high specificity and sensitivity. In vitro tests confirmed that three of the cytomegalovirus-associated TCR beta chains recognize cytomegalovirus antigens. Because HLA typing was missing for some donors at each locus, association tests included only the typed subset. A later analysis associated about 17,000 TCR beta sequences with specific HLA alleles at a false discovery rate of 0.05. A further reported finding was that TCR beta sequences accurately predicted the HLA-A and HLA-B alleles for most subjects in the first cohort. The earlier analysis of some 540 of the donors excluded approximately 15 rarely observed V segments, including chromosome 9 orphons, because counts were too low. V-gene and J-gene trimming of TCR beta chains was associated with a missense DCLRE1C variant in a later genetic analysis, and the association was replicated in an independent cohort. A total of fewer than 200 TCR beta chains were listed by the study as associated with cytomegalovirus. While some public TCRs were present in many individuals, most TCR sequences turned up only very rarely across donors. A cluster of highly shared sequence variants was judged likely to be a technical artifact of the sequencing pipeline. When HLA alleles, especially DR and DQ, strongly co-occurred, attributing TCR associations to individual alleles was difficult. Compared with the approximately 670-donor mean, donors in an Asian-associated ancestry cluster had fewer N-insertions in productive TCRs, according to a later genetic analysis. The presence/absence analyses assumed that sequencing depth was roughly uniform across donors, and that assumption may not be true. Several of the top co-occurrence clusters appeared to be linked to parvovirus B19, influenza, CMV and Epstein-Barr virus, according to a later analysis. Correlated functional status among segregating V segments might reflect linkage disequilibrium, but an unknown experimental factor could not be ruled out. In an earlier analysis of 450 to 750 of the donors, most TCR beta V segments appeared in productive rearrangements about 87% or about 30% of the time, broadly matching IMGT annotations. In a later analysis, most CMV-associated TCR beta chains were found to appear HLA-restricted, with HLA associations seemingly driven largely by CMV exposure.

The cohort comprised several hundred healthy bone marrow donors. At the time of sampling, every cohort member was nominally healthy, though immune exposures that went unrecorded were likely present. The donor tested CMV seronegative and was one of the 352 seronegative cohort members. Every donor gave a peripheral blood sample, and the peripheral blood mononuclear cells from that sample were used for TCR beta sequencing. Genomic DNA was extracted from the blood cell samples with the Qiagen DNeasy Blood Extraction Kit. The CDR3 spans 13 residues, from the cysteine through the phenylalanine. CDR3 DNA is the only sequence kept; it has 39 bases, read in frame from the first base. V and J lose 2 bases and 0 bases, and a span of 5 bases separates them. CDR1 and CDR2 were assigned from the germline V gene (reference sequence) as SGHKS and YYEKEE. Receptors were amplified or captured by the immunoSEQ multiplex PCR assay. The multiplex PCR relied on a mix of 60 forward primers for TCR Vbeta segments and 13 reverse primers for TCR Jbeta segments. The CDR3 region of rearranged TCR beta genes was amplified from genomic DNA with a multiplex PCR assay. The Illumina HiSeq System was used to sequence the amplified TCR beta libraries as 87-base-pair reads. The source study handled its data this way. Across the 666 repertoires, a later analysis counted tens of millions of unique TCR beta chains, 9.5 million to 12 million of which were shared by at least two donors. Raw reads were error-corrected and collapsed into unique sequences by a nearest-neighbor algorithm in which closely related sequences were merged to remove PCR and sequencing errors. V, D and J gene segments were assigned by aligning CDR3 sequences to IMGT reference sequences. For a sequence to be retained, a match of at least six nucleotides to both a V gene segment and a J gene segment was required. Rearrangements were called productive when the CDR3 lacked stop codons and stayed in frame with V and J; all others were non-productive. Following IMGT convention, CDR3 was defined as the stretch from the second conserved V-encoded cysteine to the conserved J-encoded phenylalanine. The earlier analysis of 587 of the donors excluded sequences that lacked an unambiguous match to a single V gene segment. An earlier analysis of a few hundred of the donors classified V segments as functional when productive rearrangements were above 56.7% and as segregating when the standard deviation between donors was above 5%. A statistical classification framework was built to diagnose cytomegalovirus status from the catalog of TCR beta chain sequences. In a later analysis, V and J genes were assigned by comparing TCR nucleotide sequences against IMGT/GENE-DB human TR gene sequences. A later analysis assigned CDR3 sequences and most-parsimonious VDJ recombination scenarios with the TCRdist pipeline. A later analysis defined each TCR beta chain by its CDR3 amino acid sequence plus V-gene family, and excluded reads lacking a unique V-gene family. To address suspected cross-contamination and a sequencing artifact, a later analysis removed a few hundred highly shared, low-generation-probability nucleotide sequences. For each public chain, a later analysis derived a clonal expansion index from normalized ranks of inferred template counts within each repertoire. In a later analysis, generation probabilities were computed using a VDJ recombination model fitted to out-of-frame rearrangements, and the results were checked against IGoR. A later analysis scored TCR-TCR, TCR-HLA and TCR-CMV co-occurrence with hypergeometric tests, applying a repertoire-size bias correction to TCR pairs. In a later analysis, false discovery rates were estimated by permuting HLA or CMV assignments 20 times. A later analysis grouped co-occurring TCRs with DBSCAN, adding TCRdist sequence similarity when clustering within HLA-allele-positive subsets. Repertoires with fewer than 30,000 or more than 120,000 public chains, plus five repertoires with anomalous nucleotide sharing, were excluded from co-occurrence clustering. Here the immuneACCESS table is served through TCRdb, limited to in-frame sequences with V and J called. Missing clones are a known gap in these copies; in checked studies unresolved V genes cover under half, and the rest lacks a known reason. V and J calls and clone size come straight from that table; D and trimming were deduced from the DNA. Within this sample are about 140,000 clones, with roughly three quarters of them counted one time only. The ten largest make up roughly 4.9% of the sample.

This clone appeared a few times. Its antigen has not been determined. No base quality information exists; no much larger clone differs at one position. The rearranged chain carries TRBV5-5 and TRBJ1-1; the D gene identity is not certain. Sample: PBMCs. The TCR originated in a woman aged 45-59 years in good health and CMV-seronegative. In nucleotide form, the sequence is TGTGCCAGCAGCTTCGGTTTGAACACTGAAGCTTTCTTT. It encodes CASSFGLNTEAFF.